Listed here are 8 T cell receptor beta chains from one sample, sequenced in a study of blood T cell repertoires in COVID-19 (dated by TCRdb to the early 2020s). Library construction relied on the immunoSEQ multiplex PCR assay. TCRdb re-hosts the immuneACCESS table, in-frame sequences only. Its copies lack some clones; in the studies checked, an unresolved V gene accounts for under half of them, and the cause for the rest is not known. In this sample the table shows roughly 390,000 clones, approximately 81% of which occur a single time. The ten largest clones add up to roughly 3.9% of the sample. The sequencing input was peripheral blood. These receptors originate from a woman aged 18-29 years with acute or convalescent COVID-19.

This rearrangement joins TRBV28 to TRBJ1-1; TRBD1 matches at 7 bases. The CDR3 is 14 amino acids. With 3 bases clipped from V and 8 bases from J, the junction kept 9 bases outside the gene matches. Germline V gene sequence: CDR1 MDHEN, CDR2 SYDVKM. The CDR3 coding sequence is TGTGCCAGCAGTTTTTCCCTCCCGGGACAGGAAGCTTTCTTT. It translates to CASSFSLPGQEAFF.

The V and J genes are TRBV28 and TRBJ1-2; the match to TRBD1 covers 9 bases. This CDR3 contains 15 residues. Looked up from germline, CDR1 is MDHEN and CDR2 is SYDVKM. Trimming took 3 bases from V and 4 from J; bases not matched to a gene: 6. The CDR3 is CASSFGDRVGYGYTF. The DNA for the CDR3 is TGTGCCAGCAGTTTCGGGGACAGGGTAGGCTATGGCTACACCTTC.

The chain is built from TRBV21-1 and TRBJ1-2; no DNA check was done on the table's D call, TRBD1. TRBV21-1 is listed as a pseudogene. CDR3 length equals 14 residues. In DNA form, the CDR3 reads TGTGCCAGCAGCAAATCTCCAGGCCTTAATGGCTACACCTTC. Protein sequence: CASSKSPGLNGYTF.

The chain combines TRBV6-5 with TRBJ2-6, with 7 bases fitting TRBD2. The CDR3 loop spans 16 amino acids. Germline CDR1 and CDR2: MNHEY and SVGAGI. V was clipped by 2 bases and J by 6 bases; unmatched bases: 7. CDR3 nucleotide sequence: TGTGCCAGCAGTTACAGGTGGGGGGGGGAGGCCAACGTCCTGACTTTC. Its translation is CASSYRWGGEANVLTF.

V and J are TRBV29-1 and TRBJ1-2; D unresolved. CDR3 size: 11 residues. Germline V gives CDR1 SQVTM, CDR2 ANQGSEA. The V end was cut by 3 bases, the J end by 8 bases, with 10 bases between. The chain's CDR3 is CSVDSGHGYTF. CDR3 in DNA: TGCAGCGTTGATTCAGGCCACGGCTACACCTTC.

This clone was observed a handful of times. The chain joins TRBV9 to TRBJ1-3, with a tentative D call TRBD1 (5 bases). Germline V gene lookup returns CDR1 SGDLS and CDR2 YYNGEE. Trimming pared 0 bases from V and 0 bases from J, leaving 16 bases between. The CDR3 runs 18 residues. The CDR3 DNA is TGTGCCAGCAGCGTAGGCCTCCAGGGCGGTCTCTCTGGAAACACCATATATTTT. It encodes CASSVGLQGGLSGNTIYF.

The chain joins TRBV28 to TRBJ2-7; D is perhaps TRBD1 (7 bases). V was cut by 8 bases and J by 2 bases, with 13 bases left in between. Germline CDR1 and CDR2: MDHEN and SYDVKM. The CDR3 contains 13 residues. The CDR3, as DNA: TGTGCCAGCGGAGGGGGCGCTGCCTACGAGCAGTACTTC. Protein: CASGGGAAYEQYF.

The chain couples TRBV5-6 to TRBJ2-3; 9 positions agree with TRBD2. CDR3 size: 16 residues. The germline V gene encodes CDR1 SGHDT and CDR2 YYEEEE. V gave up 2 bases and J gave up 0 bases; unmatched junction bases: 4. The CDR3 region has the DNA TGTGCCAGCAGCTTACAGCGGGGGGTTAGCACAGATACGCAGTATTTT. Translated: CASSLQRGVSTDTQYF.